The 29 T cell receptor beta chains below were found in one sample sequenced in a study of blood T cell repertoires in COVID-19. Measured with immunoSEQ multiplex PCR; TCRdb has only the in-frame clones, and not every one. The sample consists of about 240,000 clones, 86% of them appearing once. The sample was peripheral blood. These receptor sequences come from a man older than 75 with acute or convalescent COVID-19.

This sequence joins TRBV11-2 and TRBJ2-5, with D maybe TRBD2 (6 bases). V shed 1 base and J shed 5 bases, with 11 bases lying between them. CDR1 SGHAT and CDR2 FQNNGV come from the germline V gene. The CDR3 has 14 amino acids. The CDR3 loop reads CASSLAPSVETQYF. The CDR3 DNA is TGTGCCAGCAGCTTAGCACCTAGCGTGGAGACCCAGTACTTC.

The DNA for the CDR3 is TGTGCCAGCAGCCAAGTATCCAGCTCGGGAGGCTACACCTTC. Translation gives CASSQVSSSGGYTF. The V gene is TRBV3-1 (or the pseudogene TRBV3-2), the J gene TRBJ1-2, with D uncertain. Germline loops: CDR1 LGHDT, CDR2 YNNKEL (reference sequence). V was shortened by 1 base and J by 8 bases, with 14 bases between the two germline ends. The CDR3 covers 14 residues.

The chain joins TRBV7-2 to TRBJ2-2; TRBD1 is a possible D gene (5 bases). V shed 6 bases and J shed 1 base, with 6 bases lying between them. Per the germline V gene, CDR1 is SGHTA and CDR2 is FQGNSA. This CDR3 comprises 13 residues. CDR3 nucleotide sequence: TGTGCCAGCAGAAGGGGGAACACCGGGGAGCTGTTTTTT. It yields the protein CASRRGNTGELFF.

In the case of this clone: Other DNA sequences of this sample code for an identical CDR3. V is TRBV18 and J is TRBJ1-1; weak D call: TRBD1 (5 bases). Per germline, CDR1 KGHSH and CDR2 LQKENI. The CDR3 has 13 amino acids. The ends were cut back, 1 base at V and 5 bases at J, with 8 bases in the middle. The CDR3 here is CASSPRGGTEAFF. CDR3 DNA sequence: TGTGCCAGCTCACCACGGGGGGGTACTGAAGCTTTCTTT.

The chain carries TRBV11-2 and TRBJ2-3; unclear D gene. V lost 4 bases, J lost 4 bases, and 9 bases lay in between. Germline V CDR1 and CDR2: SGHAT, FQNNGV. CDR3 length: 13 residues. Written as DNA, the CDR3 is TGTGCCAGCAGCTCGACTCCTTCAGATACGCAGTATTTT. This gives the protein CASSSTPSDTQYF.

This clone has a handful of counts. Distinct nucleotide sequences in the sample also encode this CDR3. The CDR3 DNA sequence: TGTGCCACCGGGACAGGGAGTCAGCCCCAGCATTTT. Residues: CATGTGSQPQHF. The J gene is TRBJ1-5, the V gene TRBV24-1; 9 nucleotides agree with TRBD1. Losses at the gene ends were 9 bases for V and 6 bases for J; bases not matched to a gene: 2. The CDR3 length is 12 residues. Germline lookup yields CDR1 KGHDR and CDR2 SFDVKD.

The CDR3 DNA is TGTGCCAGCAATCCGGGACAGGTCAATCAGCCCCAGCATTTT. Residues: CASNPGQVNQPQHF. The chain has TRBV6-5 and TRBJ1-5; 8 nucleotides line up with TRBD1. Germline trimming cut 7 bases from V and 3 bases from J; bases unmatched to any gene: 5. The length of the CDR3 is 14 residues. CDR1 is MNHEY, CDR2 SVGAGI, per germline.

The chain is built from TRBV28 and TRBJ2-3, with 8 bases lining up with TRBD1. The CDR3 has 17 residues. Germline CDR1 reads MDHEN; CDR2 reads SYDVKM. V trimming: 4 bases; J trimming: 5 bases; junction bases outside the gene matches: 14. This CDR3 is CASSSIFYRGERDTQYF. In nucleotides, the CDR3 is TGTGCCAGCAGTTCAATCTTCTACAGGGGGGAGAGAGATACGCAGTATTTT.

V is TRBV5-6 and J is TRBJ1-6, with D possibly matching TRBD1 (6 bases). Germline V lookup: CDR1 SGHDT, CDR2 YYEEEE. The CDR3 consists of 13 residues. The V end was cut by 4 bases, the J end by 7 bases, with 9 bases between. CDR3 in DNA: TGTGCCAGCAGCCCCACAGGGAATTCACCCCTCCACTTT. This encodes CASSPTGNSPLHF.

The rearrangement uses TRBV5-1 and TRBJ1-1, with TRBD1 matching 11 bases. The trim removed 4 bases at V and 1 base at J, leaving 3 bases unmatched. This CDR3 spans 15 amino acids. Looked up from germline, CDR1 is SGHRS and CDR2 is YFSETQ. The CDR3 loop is CASSAGTGGNTEAFF. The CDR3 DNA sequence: TGCGCCAGCAGCGCGGGGACAGGGGGGAACACTGAAGCTTTCTTT. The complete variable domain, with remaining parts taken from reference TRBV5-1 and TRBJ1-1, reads KAGVTQTPRYLIKTRGQQVTLSCSPISGHRSVSWYQQTPGQGLQFLFEYFSETQRNKGNFPGRFSGRQFSNSRSEMNVSTLELGDSALYLCASSAGTGGNTEAFFGQGTRLTVV.

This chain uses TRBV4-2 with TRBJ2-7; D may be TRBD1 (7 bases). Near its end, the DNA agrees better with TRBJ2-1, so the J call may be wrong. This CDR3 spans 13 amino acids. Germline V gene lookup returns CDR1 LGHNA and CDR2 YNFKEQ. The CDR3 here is CASSQEEGADQFF. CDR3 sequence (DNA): TGTGCCAGCAGCCAAGAGGAGGGGGCAGATCAGTTCTTC.

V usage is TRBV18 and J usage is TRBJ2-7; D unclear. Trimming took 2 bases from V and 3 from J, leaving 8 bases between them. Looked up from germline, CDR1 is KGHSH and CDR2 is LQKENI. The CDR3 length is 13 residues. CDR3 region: CASSPGQNYEQYF. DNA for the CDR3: TGTGCCAGCTCACCAGGGCAGAACTACGAGCAGTACTTC.

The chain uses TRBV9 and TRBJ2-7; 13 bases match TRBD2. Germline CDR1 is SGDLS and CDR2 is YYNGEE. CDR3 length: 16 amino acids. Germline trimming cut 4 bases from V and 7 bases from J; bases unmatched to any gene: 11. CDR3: CASSQHGLAGAQEQYF. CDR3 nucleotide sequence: TGTGCCAGCAGCCAACACGGACTAGCGGGAGCGCAAGAGCAGTACTTC.

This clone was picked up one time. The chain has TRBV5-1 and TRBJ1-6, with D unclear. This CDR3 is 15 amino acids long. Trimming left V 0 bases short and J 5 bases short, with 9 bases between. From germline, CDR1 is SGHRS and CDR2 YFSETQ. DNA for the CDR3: TGCGCCAGCAGCTTGGTTTCGTCCCATAATTCACCCCTCCACTTT. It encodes CASSLVSSHNSPLHF.

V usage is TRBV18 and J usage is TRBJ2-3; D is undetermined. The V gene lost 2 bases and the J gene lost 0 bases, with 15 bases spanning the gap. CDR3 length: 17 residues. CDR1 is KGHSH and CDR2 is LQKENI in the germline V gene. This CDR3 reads CASSPGIAKTSTDTQYF. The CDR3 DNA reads TGTGCCAGCTCACCAGGTATAGCCAAAACTAGCACAGATACGCAGTATTTT.

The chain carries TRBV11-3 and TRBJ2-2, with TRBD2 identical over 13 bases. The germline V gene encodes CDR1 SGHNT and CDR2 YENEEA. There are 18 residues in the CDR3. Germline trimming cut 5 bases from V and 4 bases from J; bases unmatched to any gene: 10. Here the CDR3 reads CASSPVPGLAGRTGELFF. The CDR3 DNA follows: TGTGCCAGCAGCCCGGTTCCGGGACTAGCGGGACGCACCGGGGAGCTGTTTTTT.

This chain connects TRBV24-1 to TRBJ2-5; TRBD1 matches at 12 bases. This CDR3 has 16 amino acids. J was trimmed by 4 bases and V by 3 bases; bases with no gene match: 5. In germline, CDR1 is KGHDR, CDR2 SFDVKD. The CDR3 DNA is TGTGCCACCAGTGATCCCTCGGGACAGGGGGCAGAGACCCAGTACTTC. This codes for CATSDPSGQGAETQYF.

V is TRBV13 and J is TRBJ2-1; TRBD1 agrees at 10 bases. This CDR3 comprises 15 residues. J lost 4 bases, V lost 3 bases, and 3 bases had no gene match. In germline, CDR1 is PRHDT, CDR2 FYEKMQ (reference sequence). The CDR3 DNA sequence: TGTGCCAGCAGCTTTTCGGGACAGGGGTACAATGAGCAGTTCTTC. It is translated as CASSFSGQGYNEQFF.

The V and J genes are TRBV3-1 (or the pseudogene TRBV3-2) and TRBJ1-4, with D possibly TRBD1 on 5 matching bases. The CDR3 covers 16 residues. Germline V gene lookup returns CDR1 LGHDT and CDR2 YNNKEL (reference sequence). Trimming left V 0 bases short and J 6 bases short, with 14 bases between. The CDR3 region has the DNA TGTGCCAGCAGCCAAGAGGGGGGACGACCTTATGAAAAACTGTTTTTT. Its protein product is CASSQEGGRPYEKLFF.

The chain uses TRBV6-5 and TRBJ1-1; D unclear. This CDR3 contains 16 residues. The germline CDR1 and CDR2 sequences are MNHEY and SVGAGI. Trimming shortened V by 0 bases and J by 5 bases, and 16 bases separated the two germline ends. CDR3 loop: CASSYSINRGSTEAFF. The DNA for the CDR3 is TGTGCCAGCAGTTACTCGATTAACCGGGGATCGACTGAAGCTTTCTTT.

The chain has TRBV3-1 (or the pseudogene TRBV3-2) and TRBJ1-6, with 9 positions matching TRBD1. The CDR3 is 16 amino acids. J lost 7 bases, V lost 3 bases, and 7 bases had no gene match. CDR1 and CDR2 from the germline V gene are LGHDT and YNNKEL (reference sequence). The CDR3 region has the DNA TGTGCCAGCAGCCATGCCGGGACAGGGAGCAATTCACCCCTCCACTTT. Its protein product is CASSHAGTGSNSPLHF.

CDR3 loop: CASSRRRTSGPSSYNEQFF. CDR3 sequence (DNA): TGTGCCAGCAGCCGGCGGAGGACTAGCGGACCGAGCTCCTACAATGAGCAGTTCTTC. The chain is built from TRBV4-2 and TRBJ2-1; 10 bases are shared with TRBD2. Germline V gene lookup returns CDR1 LGHNA and CDR2 YNFKEQ. Germline trimming cut 4 bases from V and 0 bases from J; bases unmatched to any gene: 12. This CDR3 comprises 19 residues.

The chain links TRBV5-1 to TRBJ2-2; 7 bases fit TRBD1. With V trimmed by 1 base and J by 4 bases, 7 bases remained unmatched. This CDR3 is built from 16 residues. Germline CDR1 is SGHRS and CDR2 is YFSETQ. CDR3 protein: CASSLPGTEITGELFF. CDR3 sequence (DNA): TGCGCCAGCAGCTTGCCCGGGACAGAGATCACCGGGGAGCTGTTTTTT. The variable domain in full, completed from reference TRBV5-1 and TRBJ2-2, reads KAGVTQTPRYLIKTRGQQVTLSCSPISGHRSVSWYQQTPGQGLQFLFEYFSETQRNKGNFPGRFSGRQFSNSRSEMNVSTLELGDSALYLCASSLPGTEITGELFFGEGSRLTVL.

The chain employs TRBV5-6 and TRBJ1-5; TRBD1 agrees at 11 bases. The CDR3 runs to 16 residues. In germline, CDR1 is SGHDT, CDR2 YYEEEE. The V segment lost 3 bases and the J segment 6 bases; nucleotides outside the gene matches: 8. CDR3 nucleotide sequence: TGTGCCAGCAGCTCACGGACAGGGGGCTACGGTCAGCCCCAGCATTTT. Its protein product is CASSSRTGGYGQPQHF.

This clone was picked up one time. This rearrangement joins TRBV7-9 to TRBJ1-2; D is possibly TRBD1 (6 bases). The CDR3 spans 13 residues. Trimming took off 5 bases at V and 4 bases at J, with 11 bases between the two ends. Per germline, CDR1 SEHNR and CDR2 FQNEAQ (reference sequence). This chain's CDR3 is CASSPGQFYGYTF. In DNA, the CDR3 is TGTGCCAGCAGCCCCGGACAGTTCTATGGCTACACCTTC.

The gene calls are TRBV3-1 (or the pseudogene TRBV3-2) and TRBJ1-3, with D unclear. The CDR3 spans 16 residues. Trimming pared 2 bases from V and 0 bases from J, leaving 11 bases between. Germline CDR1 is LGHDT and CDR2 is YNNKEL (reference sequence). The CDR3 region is CASSQLGGLSGNTIYF. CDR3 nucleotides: TGTGCCAGCAGCCAATTGGGAGGGCTCTCTGGAAACACCATATATTTT.

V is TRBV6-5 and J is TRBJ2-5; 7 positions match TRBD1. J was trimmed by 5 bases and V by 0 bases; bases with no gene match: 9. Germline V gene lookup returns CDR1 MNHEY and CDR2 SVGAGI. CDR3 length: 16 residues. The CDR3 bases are TGTGCCAGCAGTTACTCCTACAGGGGAAGGGGGGAGACCCAGTACTTC. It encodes CASSYSYRGRGETQYF.

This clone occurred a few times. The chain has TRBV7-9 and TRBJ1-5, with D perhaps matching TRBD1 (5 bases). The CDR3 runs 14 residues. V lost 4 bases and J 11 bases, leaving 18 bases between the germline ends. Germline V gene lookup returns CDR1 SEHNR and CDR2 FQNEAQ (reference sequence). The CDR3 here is CASSSSQGAETQHF. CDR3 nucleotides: TGTGCCAGCAGCTCCTCCCAGGGCGCCGAGACCCAGCATTTT.

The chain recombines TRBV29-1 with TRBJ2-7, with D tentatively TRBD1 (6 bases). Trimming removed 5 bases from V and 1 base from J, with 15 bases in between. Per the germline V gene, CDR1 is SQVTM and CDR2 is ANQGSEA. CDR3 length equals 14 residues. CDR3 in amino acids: CSVKSDQGSYEQYF. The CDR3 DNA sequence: TGCAGCGTTAAGTCCGACCAGGGGTCCTACGAGCAGTACTTC.